These 23 T cell receptor beta chains share one sample of origin, sequenced in a study of T cells in Graves' hyperthyroidism and ophthalmopathy. TCR beta CDR3 sequences were amplified from RNA transcripts. In the first-round RT-PCR of the TCR CDR3, the HTBI primer set was used. TCRdb re-derived calls from the multiplex PCR reads in MiXCR, one entry per CDR3 protein. The sample consists of around 300,000 distinct CDR3 sequences, 22% of them appearing once. Sequenced material: blood. These receptors all come from a man aged 25 to 45 with Graves' ophthalmopathy.

This clonotype appeared many times. J is TRBJ2-3 and V is TRBV7-2; D gene ambiguous. Germline V gene data show CDR1 as SGHTA and CDR2 as FQGNSA. Trimming pared 5 bases from V and 2 bases from J, leaving 5 bases between. The CDR3 has 12 amino acids. CDR3 sequence: CASSTYTDTQYF. CDR3 DNA: TGTGCCAGCAGCACCTACACAGATACGCAGTATTTT.

Comment on this clonotype: A much larger clone lies one base from this, so it may be a read error. V and J are TRBV20-1 and TRBJ2-1; 13 bases are a match to TRBD2. V trimming: 7 bases; J trimming: 6 bases; junction bases outside the gene matches: 3. CDR1 DFQATT and CDR2 SNEGSKA come from the germline V gene (reference sequence). The CDR3 has 13 residues. The CDR3 is CSGTSGGCNEQFF. The CDR3 DNA reads as TGCAGTGGGACTAGCGGGGGATGCAATGAGCAGTTCTTC.

This clonotype was picked up a small number of times. This chain uses TRBV3-1 with TRBJ2-7; 7 bases agree with TRBD1. The germline gives CDR1 LGHDT, CDR2 YNNKEL (reference sequence). The length of the CDR3 is 13 residues. V gave up 3 bases and J gave up 2 bases; unmatched junction bases: 1. The CDR3 reads CASSQGQTYEQYF. The CDR3 DNA follows: TGTGCCAGCAGCCAGGGACAGACCTACGAGCAGTACTTC.

This clonotype was counted only a few times. The V call is TRBV5-1, the J call TRBJ2-1, with D unresolved. V was clipped by 2 bases and J by 7 bases, with 13 bases between them. Germline V gene sequence: CDR1 SGHRS, CDR2 YFSETQ. The CDR3 has 14 amino acids. The CDR3 DNA reads TGCGCCAGCAGCTTCGGATCCTTCGGGAATGAGCAGTTCTTC. Its protein is CASSFGSFGNEQFF.

Many counts were recorded for this clonotype. This chain's CDR3 is CASSGERELPETQYF. The CDR3 DNA reads as TGTGCCAGCAGTGGTGAGCGGGAACTCCCAGAGACCCAGTACTTC. This sequence joins TRBV27 and TRBJ2-5, with 7 bases identical to TRBD2. Germline lookup yields CDR1 MNHEY and CDR2 SMNVEV (reference sequence). This CDR3 has 15 residues. The ends lost 5 bases at V and 4 bases at J; junction bases unmatched: 10.

The rearrangement uses TRBV6-1 and TRBJ2-7, with TRBD2 matching 7 bases. Germline trimming cut 5 bases from V and 6 bases from J; bases unmatched to any gene: 10. Germline values: CDR1 MNHNS, CDR2 SASEGT. This CDR3 has 14 residues. The CDR3 is CASSKGGRGTEQYF. CDR3 coding DNA: TGTGCCAGCAGTAAAGGCGGGAGAGGTACCGAGCAGTACTTC.

Many counts were recorded for this clonotype. This chain uses TRBV3-1 with TRBJ1-1; 7 nucleotides agree with TRBD1. The CDR3 has 13 amino acids. The V gene end was trimmed by 6 bases and the J gene end by 6 bases; junction bases not matched to a gene: 7. Germline CDR1 is LGHDT and CDR2 is YNNKEL (reference sequence). The CDR3 sequence is CASRLNQGAEAFF. The CDR3 region has the DNA TGTGCCAGCAGGCTCAATCAGGGGGCTGAAGCTTTCTTT.

As to this clonotype: With a much larger clone just one base away, this may be a read error. The chain couples TRBV12-3 or TRBV12-4 to TRBJ2-1; D is unclear. The closer fit of TRBJ2-7 to the DNA end suggests the J call may be wrong. This CDR3 region has 14 residues. CDR3 residues: CASSTRSSYNEQYF. The CDR3, as DNA: TGTGCCAGCAGTACCCGTAGTTCCTACAATGAGCAGTACTTC.

The rearrangement links TRBV7-3 to TRBJ2-2, with no clear D. The CDR3 spans 13 residues. Trimming stripped 4 bases from V and 7 bases from J, with 10 bases between. CDR1 is SGHTA and CDR2 is FQGTGA in the germline V gene. The CDR3 sequence is CASSSSPSGELFF. The CDR3 nucleotides are TGTGCCAGCAGCTCCAGCCCAAGCGGGGAGCTGTTTTTT.

The chain couples TRBV7-9 to TRBJ2-5; D assignment may be TRBD1 or TRBD2 (5 bases each). Germline lookup yields CDR1 SEHNR and CDR2 FQNEAQ (reference sequence). V was shortened by 4 bases and J by 2 bases, with 26 bases between the two germline ends. CDR3 length: 19 amino acids. The CDR3 nucleotides read TGTGCCAGCAGCTCAGGTAGACGGGACCAAACCGACCCACAAGAGACCCAGTACTTC. Protein sequence: CASSSGRRDQTDPQETQYF. Full variable domain (outside the CDR3, taken from reference TRBV7-9 and TRBJ2-5): DTGVSQNPRHKITKRGQNVTFRCDPISEHNRLYWYRQTLGQGPEFLTYFQNEAQLEKSRLLSDRFSAERPKGSFSTLEIQRTEQGDSAMYLCASSSGRRDQTDPQETQYFGPGTRLLVL.

This clonotype was detected ten times or more. The genes are TRBV28 and TRBJ1-1; 7 bases agree with TRBD1. The ends lost 5 bases at V and 10 bases at J; junction bases unmatched: 7. The CDR3 consists of 12 residues. Germline-derived CDR1 and CDR2 are MDHEN and SYDVKM. Here the CDR3 DNA reads TGTGCCAGCAGTCCAGACAGGGTTGGAGCTTTCTTT. Protein sequence: CASSPDRVGAFF.

This clonotype was detected only a few times. CDR3 residues: CASNNGVVVNSPLHF. Here the CDR3 DNA reads TGTGCCAGCAACAACGGGGTAGTAGTAAATTCACCCCTCCACTTT. The genes are TRBV11-2 and TRBJ1-6; D ambiguous. The CDR3 runs to 15 residues. CDR1 is SGHAT, CDR2 FQNNGV, per germline. Trimming took 7 bases from V and 7 from J, leaving 17 bases between them. Filled out from reference TRBV11-2 and TRBJ1-6, the complete variable domain reads EAGVAQSPRYKIIEKRQSVAFWCNPISGHATLYWYQQILGQGPKLLIQFQNNGVVDDSQLPKDRFSAERLKGVDSTLKIQPAKLEDSAVYLCASNNGVVVNSPLHFGNGTRLTVT.

The CDR3 sequence is CASSYGGSGELFF. CDR3 DNA sequence: TGTGCCAGCAGCTACGGGGGGTCCGGGGAGCTGTTTTTT. The chain links TRBV7-3 to TRBJ2-2; TRBD2 aligns across 7 bases. The CDR3 extends over 13 amino acids. Trimming cost V 4 bases and J 6 bases; bases outside gene matches: 2. Germline V gives CDR1 SGHTA, CDR2 FQGTGA.

The chain employs TRBV20-1 and TRBJ1-1; 7 nucleotides agree with TRBD1. The germline gives CDR1 DFQATT, CDR2 SNEGSKA (reference sequence). Trimming at V came to 4 bases and at J to 0 bases, leaving 8 bases not matched to a gene. This CDR3 has 15 residues. The CDR3, as DNA: TGCAGTGCTAAAGCGCAGGGGGGCATGAACACTGAAGCTTTCTTT. Its translation is CSAKAQGGMNTEAFF.

A few counts support this clonotype. The V gene is TRBV19, the J gene TRBJ2-2, with 7 bases fitting TRBD1. The J segment lost 0 bases and the V segment lost 3 bases, leaving 7 bases of the junction unmatched. Germline V gives CDR1 LNHDA, CDR2 SQIVND (reference sequence). This CDR3 spans 17 amino acids. Written as DNA, the CDR3 is TGTGCCAGTAGTATTCGGGTGACAGGGACGAACACCGGGGAGCTGTTTTTT. Translating gives CASSIRVTGTNTGELFF.

The chain has TRBV6-8 and TRBJ2-2; 8 nucleotides line up with TRBD2. Germline CDR1 MNHGY, CDR2 SAAAGT. With V trimmed by 5 bases and J by 5 bases, 10 bases remained unmatched. The CDR3 is made up of 16 amino acids. The CDR3 DNA reads as TGTGCCAGCAGTCCCGGGGGGACTAGAGAGACCGGGGAGCTGTTTTTT. Translation: CASSPGGTRETGELFF.

Worth noting for this clonotype: A read error may be the cause here, since a much bigger clone is one base away. This chain links TRBV2 with TRBJ1-2; 7 bases agree with TRBD1. The CDR3 runs 14 residues. Germline V gene lookup returns CDR1 SNHLY and CDR2 FYNNEI. Germline trimming cut 6 bases from V and 4 bases from J; bases unmatched to any gene: 8. The CDR3 loop reads CASSSQGQIYGYTF. CDR3 nucleotide sequence: TGTGCCAGCAGCTCACAGGGACAGATCTATGGCTACACCTTC. Full variable domain (missing parts from reference TRBV2 and TRBJ1-2): EPEVTQTPSHQVTQMGQEVILRCVPISNHLYFYWYRQILGQKVEFLVSFYNNEISEKSEIFDDQFSVERPDGSNFTLKIRSTKLEDSAMYFCASSSQGQIYGYTFGSGTRLTVV.

CDR3 nucleotide sequence: TGTGCCAGCAGCCCCTCATACACCGGGGAGCTGTTTTTT. It encodes CASSPSYTGELFF. The chain carries TRBV12-3 or TRBV12-4 and TRBJ2-2; D gene ambiguous. The CDR3 contains 13 residues. Deletions cut 6 bases from V and 3 bases from J, with 8 bases between.

The table lists this clonotype with many counts. The V call is TRBV7-2, the J call TRBJ2-7, with 9 bases that match TRBD2. CDR1 SGHTA and CDR2 FQGNSA come from the germline V gene. The V and J ends lost 1 base and 4 bases, in that order; junction bases with no gene match: 8. CDR3 length: 16 amino acids. The CDR3 reads CASSLEGTSRLYEQYF. The CDR3 DNA reads TGTGCCAGCAGCTTAGAGGGGACTAGCAGATTGTACGAGCAGTACTTC.

This clonotype was detected many times. The V call is TRBV2, the J call TRBJ2-1; D is perhaps TRBD1 (6 bases). The V end was cut by 8 bases, the J end by 10 bases, with 9 bases between. The CDR3 has 10 residues. Germline assignment: CDR1 SNHLY and CDR2 FYNNEI. The CDR3 loop is CASGDTEQFF. The CDR3 DNA is TGTGCCAGCGGGGACACCGAGCAGTTCTTC.

This clonotype was counted at least ten times. The chain links TRBV2 to TRBJ1-1; maybe TRBD1 (5 bases). The V end was cut by 8 bases, the J end by 2 bases, with 15 bases between. Germline V gene lookup returns CDR1 SNHLY and CDR2 FYNNEI. This CDR3 has 14 residues. Written as DNA, the CDR3 is TGTGCCAGCCAGGGAATTGACAGAAACACTGAAGCTTTCTTT. This translates into CASQGIDRNTEAFF.

This clonotype was detected only a few times. The chain combines TRBV27 with TRBJ2-7, with D maybe TRBD2 (6 bases). The CDR3 spans 19 residues. Germline CDR1 MNHEY, CDR2 SMNVEV (reference sequence). V gave up 0 bases and J gave up 3 bases, with 24 bases separating them. CDR3 sequence (DNA): TGTGCCAGCAGTTTATCGAATGGGGGGAAGGGGCCCCCTTTCTACGAGCAGTACTTC. Residues: CASSLSNGGKGPPFYEQYF.

In its sample, this clonotype was seen many times. V is TRBV30 and J is TRBJ2-1, with a weak D call TRBD2 (5 bases). The CDR3 has 15 amino acids. Trimming took off 0 bases at V and 3 bases at J, with 12 bases between the two ends. CDR1 is GTSNPN and CDR2 is SVGIG in the germline V gene (reference sequence). CDR3 loop: CAWSVPRGGYNEQFF. CDR3 nucleotide sequence: TGTGCCTGGAGTGTACCCAGAGGAGGCTACAATGAGCAGTTCTTC. Using reference TRBV30 and TRBJ2-1 for the parts outside the CDR3, the full variable domain is SQTIHQWPATLVQPVGSPLSLECTVEGTSNPNLYWYRQAAGRGLQLLFYSVGIGQISSEVPQNLSASRPQDRQFILSSKKLLLSDSGFYLCAWSVPRGGYNEQFFGPGTRLTVL.